This is a list of T cell receptor beta chains from one sample in a study of blood T cell repertoires in COVID-19. Sequencing used immunoSEQ multiplex PCR; TCRdb keeps in-frame clones, though not all of them. There are 150,000 to 250,000 clones in the sample; around 94% occur only once, and 0.76% lies in the top ten. Sample: peripheral blood. The source is a man aged 25-45 years with COVID-19, enrolled during active disease. The conserved cysteine and the conserved F or W are not part of the CDR3 here. Fields, in order: CDR3 protein, CDR3 length, J gene, V gene.

CDR3 protein: ASSPGHLTIY
CDR3 length: 10
J gene: TRBJ1-3
V gene: TRBV6-5

CDR3 protein: ASSELAPGRGIETQY
CDR3 length: 15
J gene: TRBJ2-5
V gene: TRBV2

CDR3 protein: ASSQRTRGNYEQY
CDR3 length: 13
J gene: TRBJ2-7
V gene: TRBV4-1

CDR3 protein: ASSTGTALYGYT
CDR3 length: 12
J gene: TRBJ1-2
V gene: TRBV9

CDR3 protein: ATSDGQGEGYT
CDR3 length: 11
J gene: TRBJ1-2
V gene: TRBV24-1

CDR3 protein: ASSLESGLNEKLF
CDR3 length: 13
J gene: TRBJ1-4
V gene: TRBV7-6

CDR3 protein: ASSTRGSNEKLF
CDR3 length: 12
J gene: TRBJ1-4
V gene: TRBV18

CDR3 protein: ASSPGHLVAEAF
CDR3 length: 12
J gene: TRBJ1-1
V gene: TRBV4-1

CDR3 protein: ASSQASQGANEKLF
CDR3 length: 14
J gene: TRBJ1-4
V gene: TRBV3-1/TRBV3-2

CDR3 protein: ASSLWGGADTQY
CDR3 length: 12
J gene: TRBJ2-3
V gene: TRBV7-2

CDR3 protein: ASSENSPLH
CDR3 length: 9
J gene: TRBJ1-6
V gene: TRBV7-9

CDR3 protein: ASSHRWGGDYGYT
CDR3 length: 13
J gene: TRBJ1-2
V gene: TRBV6-5

CDR3 protein: ASSSSRQGLISGANVLT
CDR3 length: 17
J gene: TRBJ2-6
V gene: TRBV11-2

CDR3 protein: ATSLQGIEYEQY
CDR3 length: 12
J gene: TRBJ2-7
V gene: TRBV15

CDR3 protein: ASSFGLDTEAF
CDR3 length: 11
J gene: TRBJ1-1
V gene: TRBV11-2

CDR3 protein: ASSLQGSGNEKLF
CDR3 length: 13
J gene: TRBJ1-4
V gene: TRBV7-2

CDR3 protein: ASSPGSYGNQPQH
CDR3 length: 13
J gene: TRBJ1-5
V gene: TRBV6-2/TRBV6-3

CDR3 protein: ASSQDRGTEAF
CDR3 length: 11
J gene: TRBJ1-1
V gene: TRBV3-1/TRBV3-2

CDR3 protein: ASSTGQGYSEQY
CDR3 length: 12
J gene: TRBJ2-7
V gene: TRBV28

CDR3 protein: ASSLTQANSPLH
CDR3 length: 12
J gene: TRBJ1-6
V gene: TRBV27

CDR3 protein: ASSSGDRRIQPQH
CDR3 length: 13
J gene: TRBJ1-5
V gene: TRBV7-9

CDR3 protein: ASSQVGRSNYGYT
CDR3 length: 13
J gene: TRBJ1-2
V gene: TRBV23-1

CDR3 protein: ASSPSGQAPFTDTQY
CDR3 length: 15
J gene: TRBJ2-3
V gene: TRBV19

CDR3 protein: SVEDGHGYT
CDR3 length: 9
J gene: TRBJ1-2
V gene: TRBV29-1

CDR3 protein: ASSLGRDDDSPLH
CDR3 length: 13
J gene: TRBJ1-6
V gene: TRBV11-2

CDR3 protein: ASSPGNEQY
CDR3 length: 9
J gene: TRBJ2-7
V gene: TRBV7-9

CDR3 protein: ASSFGLAGGYNEQF
CDR3 length: 14
J gene: TRBJ2-1
V gene: TRBV5-1

CDR3 protein: SVTVNTEAF
CDR3 length: 9
J gene: TRBJ1-1
V gene: TRBV29-1

CDR3 protein: ASATGGTGELF
CDR3 length: 11
J gene: TRBJ2-2
V gene: TRBV9

CDR3 protein: ASSRQAAY
CDR3 length: 8
J gene: TRBJ2-7
V gene: TRBV6-5

CDR3 protein: ASSSTGGSPLH
CDR3 length: 11
J gene: TRBJ1-6
V gene: TRBV6-5

CDR3 protein: ASSLAGVRETQY
CDR3 length: 12
J gene: TRBJ2-5
V gene: TRBV27

CDR3 protein: ASSQEGTGHSGNTIY
CDR3 length: 15
J gene: TRBJ1-3
V gene: TRBV3-1/TRBV3-2

CDR3 protein: ASSESGTENTEAF
CDR3 length: 13
J gene: TRBJ1-1
V gene: TRBV10-1

CDR3 protein: ASSLGQGETSYEQY
CDR3 length: 14
J gene: TRBJ2-7
V gene: TRBV13

CDR3 protein: ATSRVQEKLF
CDR3 length: 10
J gene: TRBJ1-4
V gene: TRBV15

CDR3 protein: ASSQRDRGDTIY
CDR3 length: 12
J gene: TRBJ1-3
V gene: TRBV4-2

CDR3 protein: SVRQLQGRAYEQY
CDR3 length: 13
J gene: TRBJ2-7
V gene: TRBV29-1

CDR3 protein: AIRERGSNVFEQY
CDR3 length: 13
J gene: TRBJ2-7
V gene: TRBV10-3

CDR3 protein: ASSESRLAYEQY
CDR3 length: 12
J gene: TRBJ2-7
V gene: TRBV10-1

CDR3 protein: SGRQGSDYGYT
CDR3 length: 11
J gene: TRBJ1-2
V gene: TRBV29-1

CDR3 protein: ASSLRTGSMGYT
CDR3 length: 12
J gene: TRBJ1-2
V gene: TRBV7-9

CDR3 protein: ASSLPDQPQH
CDR3 length: 10
J gene: TRBJ1-5
V gene: TRBV5-6

CDR3 protein: ASTTVNYGYT
CDR3 length: 10
J gene: TRBJ1-2
V gene: TRBV6-5

CDR3 protein: ASSFLGGARYGYT
CDR3 length: 13
J gene: TRBJ1-2
V gene: TRBV5-1

CDR3 protein: ASSQVLRGPKETQY
CDR3 length: 14
J gene: TRBJ2-5
V gene: TRBV4-1

CDR3 protein: ATRDRGSTNEKLF
CDR3 length: 13
J gene: TRBJ1-4
V gene: TRBV10-3

CDR3 protein: ASSLRQGFDEQF
CDR3 length: 12
J gene: TRBJ2-1
V gene: TRBV5-1

CDR3 protein: ASSEGPGTGNTGELF
CDR3 length: 15
J gene: TRBJ2-2
V gene: TRBV9

CDR3 protein: ASSSGTKYEQY
CDR3 length: 11
J gene: TRBJ2-7
V gene: TRBV13

CDR3 protein: ASSLDRAYEQY
CDR3 length: 11
J gene: TRBJ2-7
V gene: TRBV21-1

CDR3 protein: ASSLYAGGARNEQF
CDR3 length: 14
J gene: TRBJ2-1
V gene: TRBV5-1

CDR3 protein: AISESGGGLAGELF
CDR3 length: 14
J gene: TRBJ2-2
V gene: TRBV10-3

CDR3 protein: ASSIRTSGGAGEQF
CDR3 length: 14
J gene: TRBJ2-1
V gene: TRBV19